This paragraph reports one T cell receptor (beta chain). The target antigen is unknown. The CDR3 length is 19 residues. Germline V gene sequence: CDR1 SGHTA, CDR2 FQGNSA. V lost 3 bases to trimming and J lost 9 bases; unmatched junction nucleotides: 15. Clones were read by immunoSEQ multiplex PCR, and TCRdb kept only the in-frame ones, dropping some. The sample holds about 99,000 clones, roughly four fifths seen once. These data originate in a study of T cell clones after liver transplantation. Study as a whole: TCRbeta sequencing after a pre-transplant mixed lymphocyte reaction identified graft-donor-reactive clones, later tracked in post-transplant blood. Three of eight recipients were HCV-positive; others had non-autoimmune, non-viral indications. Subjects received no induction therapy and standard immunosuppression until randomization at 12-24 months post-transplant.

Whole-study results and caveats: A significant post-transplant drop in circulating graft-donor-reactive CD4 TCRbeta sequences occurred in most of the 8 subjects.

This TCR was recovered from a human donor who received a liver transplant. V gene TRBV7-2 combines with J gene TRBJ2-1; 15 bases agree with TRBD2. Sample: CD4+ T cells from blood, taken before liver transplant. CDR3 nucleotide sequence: TGTGCCAGCAGCTTCGTAATCCTTGGACTAGCGGGGGGGCAGGCTGAGCAGTTCTTC. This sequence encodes CASSFVILGLAGGQAEQFF.